Below are 19 T cell receptor beta chains sequenced from a single sample in a study of T-cell reconstitution after alpha-beta-depleted transplantation in children. Library preparation (for TCRbeta) was performed with unique molecular identifiers. Each CDR3 protein gets one entry after TCRdb re-called the PCR reads with MiXCR. The repertoire consists of around 800,000 distinct CDR3 sequences, with 15% to 20% occurring once and the leading ten covering 5%. This specimen consisted of PBMCs, mostly from graft donor cells, obtained 360 days after TCRalphabeta/CD19-depleted stem cell transplant. The receptors come from a male patient under 18 who had a stem cell transplant for acute lymphoblastic leukemia, so the T cells may come from the graft donor.

The chain links TRBV25-1 to TRBJ2-3; 7 bases fit TRBD1. Germline loops: CDR1 MGHDK, CDR2 SYGVNS. CDR3 size: 16 residues. V was clipped by 4 bases and J by 4 bases; unmatched bases: 11. This CDR3 is CASSAMPRGGADTQYF. The CDR3 bases are TGTGCCAGCAGTGCTATGCCCCGAGGGGGCGCAGATACGCAGTATTTT.

This clonotype appeared a few times. This chain uses TRBV5-1 with TRBJ2-7, with a possible D match to TRBD1 (5 bases). Germline V gene data show CDR1 as SGHRS and CDR2 as YFSETQ. The ends were cut back, 4 bases at V and 8 bases at J, with 19 bases in the middle. This CDR3 region has 14 residues. CDR3 sequence (DNA): TGCGCCAGCAGCGTCAGGGTGGATCGGAATCAGCAGTACTTC. This gives the protein CASSVRVDRNQQYF.

The chain uses TRBV6-5 and TRBJ2-5; either TRBD1 or TRBD2 may fit D (6 bases each). V gave up 2 bases and J gave up 1 base, with 11 bases separating them. Germline values: CDR1 MNHEY, CDR2 SVGAGI. The CDR3 loop spans 15 amino acids. CDR3 DNA sequence: TGTGCCAGCAGTTACGAGGGGGGAATCCAAGAGACCCAGTACTTC. It is translated as CASSYEGGIQETQYF.

The rearrangement uses TRBV6-1 and TRBJ1-4, with 8 bases lining up with TRBD1. Germline CDR1 reads MNHNS; CDR2 reads SASEGT. The CDR3 length is 14 residues. V shed 8 bases, J shed 5 bases, and the junction held 7 bases outside the gene matches. CDR3 nucleotides: TGTGCCAGCGATCGGGACAGGAGAAATGAAAAACTGTTTTTT. Its protein product is CASDRDRRNEKLFF.

Concerning this clonotype: One end of the junction does not line up with germline, which may come from a read error. The gene calls are TRBV6-5 and TRBJ2-7, with 9 bases lining up with TRBD1. CDR1 MNHEY and CDR2 SVGAGI come from the germline V gene. The CDR3 spans 17 residues. The CDR3 sequence: CASSYSTGGESPYEQYF. In DNA form, the CDR3 reads TGTGCCAGCAGTTACTCGACAGGGGGGGAGAGTCCGTACGAACAGTACTTC.

The V call is TRBV6-7, the J call TRBJ2-6; perhaps TRBD1 as D (5 bases). TRBV6-7 is identified as an open reading frame with a role that is uncertain. The CDR3 sequence is 16 residues long. The germline V and J ends were trimmed by 7 bases and 0 bases, with 13 bases remaining between them. CDR3 protein: CASMSGQGSGANVLTF. CDR3 sequence (DNA): TGTGCCAGCATGTCCGGACAAGGCTCTGGGGCCAACGTCCTGACTTTC.

In this sample, this clonotype turned up many times. A read error may produce the germline difference seen at one junction end. The V call is TRBV5-1, the J call TRBJ2-3; D is tentatively TRBD1 or TRBD2 (5 bases each). The CDR3 sequence is 14 residues long. From germline, CDR1 is SGHRS and CDR2 YFSETQ. The CDR3, as DNA: TGTGCCAGCAGTTTAGGGGAGAGCACAGATACGCAGTATTTT. This codes for CASSLGESTDTQYF.

The chain has TRBV4-2 and TRBJ2-5; no clear D gene. The CDR3 sequence is 14 residues long. V lost 4 bases, J lost 5 bases, and 14 bases lay in between. The V gene's germline CDR1 is LGHNA and CDR2 YNFKEQ. The chain's CDR3 is CASSLHGGVETQYF. The CDR3 DNA follows: TGTGCCAGCAGCCTACATGGTGGGGTTGAGACCCAGTACTTC.

Only a few counts were recorded for this clonotype. The chain carries TRBV10-3 and TRBJ2-7, with 10 bases matching TRBD2. Germline V gene lookup returns CDR1 ENHRY and CDR2 SYGVKD. With V trimmed by 5 bases and J by 3 bases, 10 bases remained unmatched. The CDR3 runs to 16 residues. This chain's CDR3 is CAISQTSGPGDYEQYF. CDR3 in DNA: TGTGCCATCAGTCAGACTAGCGGGCCCGGGGACTACGAGCAGTACTTC.

This clonotype was recorded many times. The gene calls are TRBV12-3 or TRBV12-4 and TRBJ2-2; D ambiguous. The V end was cut by 3 bases, the J end by 5 bases, with 7 bases between. The CDR3 covers 13 residues. The CDR3 sequence: CASSLELTGELFF. Written as DNA, the CDR3 is TGTGCCAGCAGTTTGGAGCTTACCGGGGAGCTGTTTTTT.

This clonotype showed up just a few times. The chain couples TRBV11-2 to TRBJ2-1; 9 positions match TRBD2. Germline V gives CDR1 SGHAT, CDR2 FQNNGV. The ends lost 3 bases at V and 8 bases at J; junction bases unmatched: 17. The CDR3 has 18 amino acids. The CDR3 sequence: CASSLSWAGGPGGDEQFF. The CDR3 coding sequence is TGTGCCAGCAGCTTGAGTTGGGCGGGAGGGCCAGGCGGTGATGAGCAGTTCTTC.

CDR3 coding DNA: TGTGCCTGGAGCGCCGACAGGATCTATGGCTACACCTTC. Amino acids: CAWSADRIYGYTF. The chain joins TRBV30 to TRBJ1-2; D is possibly TRBD1 (6 bases). The CDR3 totals 13 residues. Looked up from germline, CDR1 is GTSNPN and CDR2 is SVGIG (reference sequence). Trimming cost V 3 bases and J 4 bases, with 12 bases left between them.

This clonotype has at least ten counts. The V and J genes are TRBV29-1 and TRBJ2-7; D may be TRBD1 (6 bases). The V gene lost 4 bases and the J gene lost 4 bases, with 17 bases spanning the gap. Looked up from germline, CDR1 is SQVTM and CDR2 is ANQGSEA. This CDR3 region has 14 residues. The CDR3 region has the DNA TGCAGCGTTGTAGTCTTGAGGGGGTGGTACGAGCAGTACTTC. This encodes CSVVVLRGWYEQYF.

The genes are TRBV29-1 and TRBJ2-5, with D perhaps matching TRBD2 (5 bases). Trimming left V 1 base short and J 5 bases short, with 11 bases between. The CDR3 sequence is 13 residues long. CDR1 and CDR2 (germline): SQVTM, ANQGSEA. The chain's CDR3 is CSVEATRRETQYF. In DNA, the CDR3 is TGCAGCGTTGAAGCAACCCGGAGGGAGACCCAGTACTTC.

The rearrangement links TRBV12-3 or TRBV12-4 to TRBJ2-5; the D gene could be TRBD1 or TRBD2 (5 bases each). The CDR3 consists of 15 residues. V lost 5 bases, J lost 5 bases, and 18 bases lay in between. The CDR3 loop reads CASSPGTVKSETQYF. DNA for the CDR3: TGTGCCAGCAGTCCCGGGACGGTGAAGTCGGAGACCCAGTACTTC.

The rearrangement links TRBV3-1 to TRBJ2-6; D might be TRBD1 or TRBD2, each matching 5 bases. CDR3 length equals 17 residues. Germline V gives CDR1 LGHDT, CDR2 YNNKEL (reference sequence). With 4 bases removed from V and 4 bases from J, the gap between germline ends came to 17 bases. The CDR3 is CASSPGEGFLGANVLTF. CDR3 sequence (DNA): TGTGCCAGCAGCCCAGGAGAGGGGTTTCTAGGGGCCAACGTCCTGACTTTC.

This clonotype was recorded a few times. The genes are TRBV5-1 and TRBJ2-5; 8 bases are a match to TRBD1. The CDR3 has 15 residues. Germline V gene data show CDR1 as SGHRS and CDR2 as YFSETQ. J lost 5 bases, V lost 3 bases, and 9 bases had no gene match. The CDR3 sequence is CASSSASTGAETQYF. CDR3 coding DNA: TGCGCCAGCAGCTCAGCCTCGACAGGGGCCGAGACCCAGTACTTC. Based on the CDR3 plus reference TRBV5-1 and TRBJ2-5, the full variable domain is KAGVTQTPRYLIKTRGQQVTLSCSPISGHRSVSWYQQTPGQGLQFLFEYFSETQRNKGNFPGRFSGRQFSNSRSEMNVSTLELGDSALYLCASSSASTGAETQYFGPGTRLLVL.

This clonotype appeared a few times. J is TRBJ2-7 and V is TRBV10-3; a weak D match, TRBD1 (6 bases). Looked up from germline, CDR1 is ENHRY and CDR2 is SYGVKD. V lost 10 bases, J lost 6 bases, and 25 bases lay in between. The CDR3 contains 15 residues. The chain's CDR3 is CATRDEQGTRSEQYF. The CDR3 DNA is TGTGCCACCAGGGACGAACAGGGAACTAGGTCCGAGCAGTACTTC.

This rearrangement joins TRBV6-1 to TRBJ2-3; D is perhaps TRBD1 (6 bases). V lost 4 bases, J lost 4 bases, and 15 bases lay in between. The CDR3 length is 15 residues. Germline loops: CDR1 MNHNS, CDR2 SASEGT. The CDR3, as DNA: TGTGCCAGCAGTGGGGGGCTAGCCTGGGCAGATACGCAGTATTTT. This translates into CASSGGLAWADTQYF.